This T cell receptor (beta chain) was obtained from a study of OX40 agonist ivuxolimab in advanced cancers. Concerning the study at large: Ivuxolimab was an agonistic, fully human IgG2 monoclonal antibody directed against OX40 (CD134), a costimulatory receptor. The purpose of peripheral TCRbeta sequencing was to test whether ivuxolimab changed TCR sequence diversity and led to clonal T-cell expansion. The paper reports the monotherapy dose-escalation portion (N of about 47 patients) of the phase I ivuxolimab trial. Of the roughly 52 patients in dose escalation, some 20 had hepatocellular carcinoma, some 15 had melanoma, 9 had renal cell carcinoma and 9 had head and neck cancer. Three dose-escalation patients achieved partial responses, one with hepatocellular carcinoma and two with cutaneous melanoma. A male proportion of around 80% and a mean age of approximately 55 years, ranging from roughly 20 to 80, were recorded for the dose-escalation cohort. Patients were allowed to have had prior anti-PD-1, anti-PD-L1 or anti-CTLA-4 therapy, and approximately 40% of the dose-escalation patients had been treated with checkpoint inhibitors. Intravenous ivuxolimab was administered to patients every 2 weeks at six dose levels: 0.01, 0.1, 0.3, 1.5, 3 and 10 mg/kg.

Patients with a history of autoimmune disease or receiving systemic immunosuppression were excluded from the trial. Peripheral blood for TCR sequencing was drawn from every dose cohort at baseline, at cycle 4 day 1 and at cycle 7 day 1. Samples came from an open-label, multicenter, first-in-human phase I dose-escalation trial of ivuxolimab. The trial enrolled adults with locally advanced or metastatic head and neck squamous cell, hepatocellular, melanoma or renal cell carcinoma. Before TCR sequencing, CD4+ T cells and CD8+ T cells were sorted from peripheral blood as separate populations. The study at large found these results: At doses of 0.1 to 3.0 mg/kg, clonal expansion of both CD4+ and CD8+ T cells in blood was seen between baseline and week 6. In partial responders in the 0.1-3.0 mg/kg groups, normalized peripheral clonal expansion was found to be among the lowest, especially among CD8+ T cells. The antigen specificity of the peripheral T cells that underwent clonal expansion was not determined. Low levels of normalized T-cell clonal expansion were also seen in some patients who did not respond. After ivuxolimab, expanded clones were on average more numerous among CD8+ T cells than among CD4+ T cells.

On this clone: Its antigen specificity is not known. Base quality data are lacking; no much larger clone is found one base away.

Genomic DNA was isolated from the sorted cells so that the TCRbeta CDR3 region could be sequenced. The immunoSEQ Assay was used to sequence the TCRbeta CDR3 regions. The table comes from immuneACCESS by way of TCRdb, which keeps in-frame sequences with V and J called. Part of the clones is missing from these tables; in studies checked, under half for an unresolved V gene and the rest for unknown reasons. Present in this sample are about 58,000 clones, approximately 90% of which were seen just once. Roughly 0.77% of the sample belongs to the ten largest clones. The CDR3 numbers 16 residues from cysteine through phenylalanine. CDR3 DNA is the only sequence kept; it has 48 bases, read in frame from the first base. The germline V gene gives CDR1 as MDHEN and CDR2 as SYDVKM. At the junction V is shortened by 4 bases and J by 3 bases, with 13 bases in between.

The chain couples TRBV28 to TRBJ2-6, and TRBD2 may be the D gene, going by 7 matching bases. The TCR comes from an adult with an advanced solid tumor such as melanoma, head and neck, liver or kidney cancer. The sequenced sample was CD4+ or CD8+ T cells sorted from blood, obtained in a trial of the OX40 agonist ivuxolimab. The CDR3 region: CASSSQGRGGANVLTF. The sequenced DNA: TGTGCCAGCAGTTCGCAGGGGAGGGGTGGGGCCAACGTCCTGACTTTC.